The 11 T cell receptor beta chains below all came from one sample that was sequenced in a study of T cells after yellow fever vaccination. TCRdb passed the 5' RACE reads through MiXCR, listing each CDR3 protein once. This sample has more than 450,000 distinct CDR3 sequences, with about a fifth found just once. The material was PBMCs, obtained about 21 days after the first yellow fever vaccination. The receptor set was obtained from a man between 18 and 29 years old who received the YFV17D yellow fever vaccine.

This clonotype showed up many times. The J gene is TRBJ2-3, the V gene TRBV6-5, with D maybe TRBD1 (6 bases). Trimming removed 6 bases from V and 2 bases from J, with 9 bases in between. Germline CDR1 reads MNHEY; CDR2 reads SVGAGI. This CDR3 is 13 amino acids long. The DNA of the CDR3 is TGTGCCAGCAGAGCAGGGGCCACAGATACGCAGTATTTT. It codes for CASRAGATDTQYF.

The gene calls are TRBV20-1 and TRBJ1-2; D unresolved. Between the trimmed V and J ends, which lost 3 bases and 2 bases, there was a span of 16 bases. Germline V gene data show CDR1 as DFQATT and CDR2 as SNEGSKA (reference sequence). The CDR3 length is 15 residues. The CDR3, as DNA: TGCAGTGCTAGGGAGGAGGGAAAACTCAACTATGGCTACACCTTC. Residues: CSAREEGKLNYGYTF.

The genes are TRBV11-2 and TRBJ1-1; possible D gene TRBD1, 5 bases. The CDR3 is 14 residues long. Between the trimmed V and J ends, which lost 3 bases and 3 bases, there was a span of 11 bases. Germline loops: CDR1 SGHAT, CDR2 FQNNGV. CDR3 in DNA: TGTGCCAGCAGCTTTACAGGCGATCACACTGAAGCTTTCTTT. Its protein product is CASSFTGDHTEAFF. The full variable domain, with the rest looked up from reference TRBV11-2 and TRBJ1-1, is EAGVAQSPRYKIIEKRQSVAFWCNPISGHATLYWYQQILGQGPKLLIQFQNNGVVDDSQLPKDRFSAERLKGVDSTLKIQPAKLEDSAVYLCASSFTGDHTEAFFGQGTRLTVV.

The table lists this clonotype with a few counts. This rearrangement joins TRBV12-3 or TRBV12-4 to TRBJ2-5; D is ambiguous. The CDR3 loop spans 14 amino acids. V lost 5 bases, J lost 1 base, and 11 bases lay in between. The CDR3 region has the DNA TGTGCCAGCAGTGCCGACAACTTCCAAGAGACCCAGTACTTC. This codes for CASSADNFQETQYF.

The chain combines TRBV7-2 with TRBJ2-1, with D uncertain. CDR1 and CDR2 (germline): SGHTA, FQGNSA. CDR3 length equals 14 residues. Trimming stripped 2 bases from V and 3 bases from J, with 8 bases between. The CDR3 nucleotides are TGTGCCAGCAGCTTAAGAATAGACTACAATGAGCAGTTCTTC. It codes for CASSLRIDYNEQFF.

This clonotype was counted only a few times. The CDR3 bases are TGTGCCAGCAGCTTCCCTACTAGGATTAGCACAGATACGCAGTATTTT. Its protein is CASSFPTRISTDTQYF. The chain recombines TRBV7-8 with TRBJ2-3, with D possibly TRBD2 on 5 matching bases. Germline CDR1 reads SGHVS; CDR2 reads FQNEAQ. V was clipped by 3 bases and J by 0 bases, with 13 bases between them. The CDR3 loop spans 16 amino acids.

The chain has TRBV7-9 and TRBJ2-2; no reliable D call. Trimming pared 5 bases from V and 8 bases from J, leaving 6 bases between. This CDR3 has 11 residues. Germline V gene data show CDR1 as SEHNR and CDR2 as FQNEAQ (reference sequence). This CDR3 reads CASSPMGELFF. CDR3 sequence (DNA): TGTGCCAGCAGCCCCATGGGGGAGCTGTTTTTT.

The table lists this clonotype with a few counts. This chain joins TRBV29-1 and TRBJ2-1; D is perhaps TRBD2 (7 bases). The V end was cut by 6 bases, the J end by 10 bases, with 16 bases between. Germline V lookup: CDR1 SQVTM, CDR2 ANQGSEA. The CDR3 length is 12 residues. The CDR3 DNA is TGCAGCGTGGTCATTAGGGGGGGGGAGCAGTTCTTC. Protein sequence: CSVVIRGGEQFF.

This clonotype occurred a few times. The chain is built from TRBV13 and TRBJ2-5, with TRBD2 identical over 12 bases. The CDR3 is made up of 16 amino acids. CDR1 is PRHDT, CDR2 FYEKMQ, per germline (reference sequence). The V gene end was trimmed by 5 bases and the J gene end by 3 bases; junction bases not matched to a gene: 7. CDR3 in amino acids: CASSLRLAGDKETQYF. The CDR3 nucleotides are TGTGCCAGCAGCCTACGACTAGCGGGGGACAAAGAGACCCAGTACTTC.

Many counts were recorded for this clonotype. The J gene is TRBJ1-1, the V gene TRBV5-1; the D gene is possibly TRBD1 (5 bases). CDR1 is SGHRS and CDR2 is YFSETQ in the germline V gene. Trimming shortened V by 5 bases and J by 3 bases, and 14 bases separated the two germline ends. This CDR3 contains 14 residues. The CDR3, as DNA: TGCGCCAGCAGGCTTCAAACAGGCTACACTGAAGCTTTCTTT. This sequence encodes CASRLQTGYTEAFF. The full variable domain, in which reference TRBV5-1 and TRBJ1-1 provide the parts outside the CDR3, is KAGVTQTPRYLIKTRGQQVTLSCSPISGHRSVSWYQQTPGQGLQFLFEYFSETQRNKGNFPGRFSGRQFSNSRSEMNVSTLELGDSALYLCASRLQTGYTEAFFGQGTRLTVV.

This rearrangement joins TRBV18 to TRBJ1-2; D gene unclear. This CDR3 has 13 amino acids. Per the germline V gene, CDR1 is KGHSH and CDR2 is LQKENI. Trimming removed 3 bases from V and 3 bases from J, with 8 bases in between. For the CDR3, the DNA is TGTGCCAGCTCACCGTCGGGTTACTATGGCTACACCTTC. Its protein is CASSPSGYYGYTF.